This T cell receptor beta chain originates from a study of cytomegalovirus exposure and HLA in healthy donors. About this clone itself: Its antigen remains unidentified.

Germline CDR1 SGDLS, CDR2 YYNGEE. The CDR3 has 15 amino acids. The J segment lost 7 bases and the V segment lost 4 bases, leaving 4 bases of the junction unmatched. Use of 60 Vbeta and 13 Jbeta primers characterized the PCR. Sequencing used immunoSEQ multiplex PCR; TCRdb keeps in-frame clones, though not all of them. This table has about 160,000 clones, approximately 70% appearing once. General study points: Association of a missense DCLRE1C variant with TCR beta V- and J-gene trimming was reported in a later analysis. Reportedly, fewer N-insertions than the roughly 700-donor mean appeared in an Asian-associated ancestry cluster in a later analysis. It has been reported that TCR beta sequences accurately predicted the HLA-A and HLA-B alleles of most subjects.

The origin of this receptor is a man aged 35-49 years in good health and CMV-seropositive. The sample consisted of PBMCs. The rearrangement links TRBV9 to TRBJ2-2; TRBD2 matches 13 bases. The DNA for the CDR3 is TGTGCCAGCAGCCCACGACTAGCGGGGGGCGGGGAGCTGTTTTTT. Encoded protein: CASSPRLAGGGELFF.